Listed below are T cell receptor beta chains from one sample, sequenced in a study of regulatory T cells in long-lasting Graves disease. TCRdb re-called the multiplex PCR reads with MiXCR, one entry per CDR3 protein. The table includes 350,000 to 500,000 distinct CDR3 sequences, 21% detected once. Sequences were derived from peripheral blood mononuclear cells (PBMCs), sampled when the disease was refractory, from a patient treated with antithyroid drugs. Receptors were obtained from a female donor with Graves disease. CDR3s include the opening cysteine and the closing phenylalanine or tryptophan. Each record gives: J gene, D gene, V gene, CDR3 protein. A D gene is named only where the DNA matches it firmly.

TRBJ2-7,-,TRBV7-8,CASSPRKNPEQYF
TRBJ2-7,TRBD2,TRBV10-3,CAIKTSEFYEQYF
TRBJ2-7,TRBD2,TRBV15,CATRLAGTFGSEQYF
TRBJ1-2,-,TRBV10-3,CAISQGQPPRDGYTF
TRBJ2-5,TRBD1,TRBV5-1,CASSWGQGWETQYF
TRBJ1-5,-,TRBV20-1,CSATRTRGYSNQPQHF
TRBJ1-1,-,TRBV28,CASSLTAARAFF
TRBJ2-5,-,TRBV19,CASSIYPGETQYF
TRBJ2-2,-,TRBV30,CAWKWGSGELFF
TRBJ2-7,TRBD1,TRBV6-1,CASSDWTGRYEQYF
TRBJ2-7,-,TRBV9,CASSVAEGSSEQYF
TRBJ2-7,-,TRBV18,CASSPHPNYEQYF
TRBJ2-3,-,TRBV28,CASSSRLGPTDTQYF
TRBJ2-5,TRBD2,TRBV2,CASRAGTRKTETQYF
TRBJ1-1,-,TRBV25-1,CASNFDRNTEAFF
TRBJ1-5,-,TRBV28,CASSLGLQPQHF
TRBJ2-6,-,TRBV6-5,CASSYRGSGANVLTF
TRBJ2-7,-,TRBV20-1,CSARDQGFHEQYF
TRBJ2-5,-,TRBV2,CASRLNSGETQYF
TRBJ2-2,TRBD1,TRBV30,CAWSTHRGPNTGELFF
TRBJ1-6,TRBD1,TRBV20-1,CSASLSTTGADNSPLHF
TRBJ1-2,TRBD1,TRBV11-2,CASRRTTGTGGNYGYTF
TRBJ1-2,-,TRBV19,CASSISHPGLGEGYTF
TRBJ2-1,TRBD2,TRBV28,CASSLGAGGHYNEQFF
TRBJ1-5,-,TRBV9,CASSGGTDNQPQHF
TRBJ1-1,-,TRBV20-1,CSAHRDTEALF
TRBJ1-5,-,TRBV29-1,CSVVGQRDQPQHF
TRBJ1-1,-,TRBV3-1,CASSQVGGRRTEAFF
TRBJ2-5,-,TRBV11-2,CASSLVVETQYF
TRBJ2-7,TRBD2,TRBV27,CASSRAGGYYEQYF
TRBJ2-7,-,TRBV20-1,CSASGTLGYEQYF
TRBJ1-4,TRBD1,TRBV5-5,CASSTDGTELNEKLFF
TRBJ2-7,-,TRBV28,CASSQGPASYEQYF
TRBJ2-7,-,TRBV7-6,CASSLGSGREQYF
TRBJ2-5,-,TRBV29-1,CSVEDRETQYF
TRBJ1-4,TRBD1,TRBV14,CASSLQGAREKLFF
TRBJ2-7,-,TRBV27,CASSLGGLGYEQYF
TRBJ2-7,-,TRBV7-9,CASSLVGNAYEQYF
TRBJ2-5,TRBD2,TRBV14,CASSPPGLAKQETQYF
TRBJ1-5,TRBD1,TRBV5-1,CASSGYRGSAARGYNQPQHF
TRBJ1-5,-,TRBV20-1,CSATLPGRQPQHF
TRBJ1-1,-,TRBV28,CASSSREEAFF
TRBJ1-1,-,TRBV20-1,CSARDITNTEAFF
TRBJ2-2,TRBD2,TRBV7-8,CASSSLAGWNTGELFF
TRBJ1-3,TRBD1,TRBV7-3,CASSLAGKTGVAGNTIYF
TRBJ2-5,-,TRBV11-2,CASSVGTASETQYF
TRBJ1-6,-,TRBV11-2,CASSLDREDSPLHF
TRBJ2-7,TRBD1,TRBV12-3/TRBV12-4,CASSLNPQGQGGEQYF
TRBJ1-4,-,TRBV20-1,CSAPGRANEKLFF